The 26 T cell receptor beta chains listed next were all sequenced from one sample in a study of identical twins. TCRdb reprocessed the 5' RACE reads with MiXCR, giving one entry per CDR3 protein. The table records roughly 720,000 distinct CDR3 sequences, 15% to 20% of them present only once. The sample was also linked to a second study, of T cells expressing NK-cell markers.

Sequencing used PBMCs. The receptors derive from a woman aged 18-35 years in good health.

This clonotype was seen a few times. CDR3 protein: CSARGSGANTGELFF. As DNA, the CDR3 is TGCAGTGCTAGAGGTAGCGGGGCGAACACCGGGGAGCTGTTTTTT. The J gene is TRBJ2-2, the V gene TRBV20-1; 8 nucleotides agree with TRBD2. Germline CDR1 reads DFQATT; CDR2 reads SNEGSKA (reference sequence). Trimming at V came to 1 base and at J to 0 bases, leaving 1 base not matched to a gene. The CDR3 totals 15 residues.

This clonotype was recorded a few times. The V gene is TRBV28, the J gene TRBJ1-1; D possibly corresponds to TRBD1 (5 bases). The V end was cut by 6 bases, the J end by 5 bases, with 16 bases between. The CDR3 totals 14 residues. Per the germline V gene, CDR1 is MDHEN and CDR2 is SYDVKM. The CDR3 DNA follows: TGTGCCAGCAGCGACGGACAAACGGTGACTGAAGCTTTCTTT. Its translation: CASSDGQTVTEAFF. Looking up the rest from reference TRBV28 and TRBJ1-1 gives the full variable domain: DVKVTQSSRYLVKRTGEKVFLECVQDMDHENMFWYRQDPGLGLRLIYFSYDVKMKEKGDIPEGYSVSREKKERFSLILESASTNQTSMYLCASSDGQTVTEAFFGQGTRLTVV.

This sequence joins TRBV11-2 and TRBJ2-1, with a tentative D call TRBD1 (5 bases). With 4 bases removed from V and 7 bases from J, the gap between germline ends came to 17 bases. Per the germline V gene, CDR1 is SGHAT and CDR2 is FQNNGV. This CDR3 region has 15 residues. CDR3 in amino acids: CASSSPALGANEQFF. The DNA for the CDR3 is TGTGCCAGCAGCTCCCCGGCCTTAGGGGCGAATGAGCAGTTCTTC. The whole variable domain, remainder taken from reference TRBV11-2 and TRBJ2-1, is EAGVAQSPRYKIIEKRQSVAFWCNPISGHATLYWYQQILGQGPKLLIQFQNNGVVDDSQLPKDRFSAERLKGVDSTLKIQPAKLEDSAVYLCASSSPALGANEQFFGPGTRLTVL.

This clonotype turned up a few times. At one boundary the junction diverges from the germline segment, which might be a read error. The chain recombines TRBV20-1 with TRBJ2-3; TRBD2 aligns across 7 bases. Germline V CDR1 and CDR2: DFQATT, SNEGSKA (reference sequence). This CDR3 contains 15 residues. The CDR3 DNA follows: TGCAGTGCTAGAGTAGCGGGTTTTACACAGATACGCAGTTTTTTT. Amino acid sequence: CSARVAGFTQIRSFF.

This chain connects TRBV6-5 to TRBJ1-6; D perhaps matches TRBD1 (5 bases). V was pared by 6 bases and J by 14 bases, with 14 bases between. Germline CDR1 MNHEY, CDR2 SVGAGI. The CDR3 has 12 amino acids. Here the CDR3 reads CASSSQVGALHF. DNA of the CDR3: TGTGCCAGCAGCTCCCAAGTGGGGGCCCTCCACTTT.

The rearrangement uses TRBV7-2 and TRBJ2-5; the D is unclear. This CDR3 contains 14 residues. Trimming pared 2 bases from V and 5 bases from J, leaving 12 bases between. CDR1 is SGHTA, CDR2 FQGNSA, per germline. The CDR3 protein is CASSLLVRYETQYF. The CDR3 nucleotides are TGTGCCAGCAGCTTATTGGTGCGGTATGAGACCCAGTACTTC.

This chain joins TRBV20-1 and TRBJ2-7; 9 bases line up with TRBD2. The CDR3 contains 14 residues. Germline V gene lookup returns CDR1 DFQATT and CDR2 SNEGSKA (reference sequence). The V segment lost 3 bases and the J segment 2 bases; nucleotides outside the gene matches: 5. CDR3 DNA: TGCAGTGCTAGTAAGGCTAGCGGGGCCTACGAGCAGTACTTC. The encoded protein is CSASKASGAYEQYF.

This clonotype appeared many times. An end of the junction differs from the germline gene, which may be a read error. V gene TRBV5-1 combines with J gene TRBJ2-5, with a possible D match to TRBD2 (5 bases). Germline V gene sequence: CDR1 SGHRS, CDR2 YFSETQ. The CDR3 loop spans 13 amino acids. This CDR3 is CASSPGSQETQYF. CDR3 DNA sequence: TGTGCCAGCAGTCCGGGGAGCCAAGAGACCCAGTACTTC.

In this sample, this clonotype turned up a few times. This chain connects TRBV12-3 or TRBV12-4 to TRBJ2-5; 9 positions match TRBD2. The V segment lost 2 bases and the J segment 4 bases; nucleotides outside the gene matches: 8. This CDR3 is 16 amino acids long. The DNA for the CDR3 is TGTGCCAGCAGTTTACGGGCGGGAGGGATAGCAGAGACCCAGTACTTC. Its protein product is CASSLRAGGIAETQYF.

This chain joins TRBV6-1 and TRBJ2-7; 7 bases are shared with TRBD1. CDR3 length equals 14 residues. V shed 7 bases and J 1 base; nucleotides not matched to a gene: 7. Germline values: CDR1 MNHNS, CDR2 SASEGT. The DNA for the CDR3 is TGTGCCAGCACCCGGGACAGACCATCCTACGAGCAGTACTTC. It yields the protein CASTRDRPSYEQYF.

There are a few counts of this clonotype. This chain joins TRBV6-5 and TRBJ2-7; D is unclear. The CDR3 sequence is 14 residues long. Trimming removed 2 bases from V and 8 bases from J, with 16 bases in between. Germline CDR1 MNHEY, CDR2 SVGAGI. CDR3 amino acids: CASSYDGLPRQQYF. The CDR3 nucleotides are TGTGCCAGCAGTTACGACGGTCTCCCTCGCCAGCAGTACTTC.

This clonotype was seen more than once but under ten times. This rearrangement joins TRBV9 to TRBJ2-1; D unresolved. The CDR3 spans 13 residues. Germline CDR1 reads SGDLS; CDR2 reads YYNGEE. V lost 0 bases and J lost 9, with 10 bases in between. CDR3 protein: CASSVEPNVEQFF. The CDR3 DNA is TGTGCCAGCAGCGTAGAGCCTAACGTTGAGCAGTTCTTC. The full variable domain, its missing parts supplied by reference TRBV9 and TRBJ2-1, is DSGVTQTPKHLITATGQRVTLRCSPRSGDLSVYWYQQSLDQGLQFLIQYYNGEERAKGNILERFSAQQFPDLHSELNLSSLELGDSALYFCASSVEPNVEQFFGPGTRLTVL.

J is TRBJ2-1 and V is TRBV10-3; 14 bases map to TRBD2. CDR1 is ENHRY and CDR2 is SYGVKD in the germline V gene. This CDR3 spans 17 amino acids. After removal of 4 bases from V and 0 bases from J, the junction contained 2 bases not matched to a gene. This chain's CDR3 is CAISGLAGGISYNEQFF. In DNA, the CDR3 is TGTGCCATCAGTGGACTAGCGGGAGGGATCTCCTACAATGAGCAGTTCTTC.

This clonotype has ten or more counts. This rearrangement joins TRBV20-1 to TRBJ2-7; 10 nucleotides line up with TRBD1. Germline trimming cut 3 bases from V and 0 bases from J; bases unmatched to any gene: 5. CDR1 is DFQATT and CDR2 is SNEGSKA in the germline V gene (reference sequence). The CDR3 consists of 15 residues. CDR3 residues: CSASRTGGNSYEQYF. DNA of the CDR3: TGCAGTGCTAGTCGGACAGGGGGAAACTCCTACGAGCAGTACTTC.

A few counts support this clonotype. This rearrangement joins TRBV18 to TRBJ2-7; D is perhaps TRBD2 (5 bases). The CDR3 consists of 15 residues. Trimming pared 2 bases from V and 4 bases from J, leaving 15 bases between. CDR1 KGHSH and CDR2 LQKENI come from the germline V gene. The CDR3 nucleotides read TGTGCCAGCTCACCAAGTCAGCGGCTACTTTACGAGCAGTACTTC. Protein: CASSPSQRLLYEQYF.

V and J are TRBV20-1 and TRBJ2-1; TRBD2 matches at 8 bases. After removal of 3 bases from V and 4 bases from J, the junction contained 8 bases not matched to a gene. CDR1 and CDR2 from the germline V gene are DFQATT and SNEGSKA (reference sequence). The CDR3 totals 15 residues. The CDR3 nucleotides read TGCAGTGCTAGGGTCCTTAGCGGGGTGTACAATGAGCAGTTCTTC. Protein: CSARVLSGVYNEQFF.

The rearrangement uses TRBV7-6 and TRBJ2-1; 7 nucleotides agree with TRBD2. Trimming took 5 bases from V and 4 from J; bases not matched to a gene: 8. Germline assignment: CDR1 SGHVS and CDR2 FNYEAQ. CDR3 length equals 15 residues. The CDR3 DNA is TGTGCCAGCAGCCCGGATCCTAGCGGATACAATGAGCAGTTCTTC. Its protein is CASSPDPSGYNEQFF.

This clonotype was detected a few times. The genes are TRBV7-2 and TRBJ2-1; D is undetermined. V gave up 1 base and J gave up 6 bases, with 16 bases separating them. Germline V CDR1 and CDR2: SGHTA, FQGNSA. This CDR3 has 16 amino acids. CDR3 sequence reads: CASSLGTQRLANEQFF. The DNA of the CDR3 is TGTGCCAGCAGCTTAGGAACGCAGCGCTTGGCCAATGAGCAGTTCTTC. The full variable domain, rest sourced from reference TRBV7-2 and TRBJ2-1, is GAGVSQSPSNKVTEKGKDVELRCDPISGHTALYWYRQSLGQGLEFLIYFQGNSAPDKSGLPSDRFSAERTGGSVSTLTIQRTQQEDSAVYLCASSLGTQRLANEQFFGPGTRLTVL.

This clonotype has more than one count but fewer than ten. The chain joins TRBV20-1 to TRBJ2-1; 9 bases are a match to TRBD2. The CDR3 spans 15 residues. Germline CDR1 and CDR2: DFQATT and SNEGSKA (reference sequence). CDR3 coding DNA: TGCAGCGGACTAATGATTAGCGGGAGTTACAATGAGCAGTTCTTC. Protein sequence: CSGLMISGSYNEQFF.

The chain recombines TRBV20-1 with TRBJ2-7; D may be TRBD1 (6 bases). Germline lookup yields CDR1 DFQATT and CDR2 SNEGSKA (reference sequence). Between the trimmed V and J ends, which lost 6 bases and 2 bases, there was a span of 17 bases. The CDR3 sequence is 14 residues long. This CDR3 is CSAVGQTTTYEQYF. Written as DNA, the CDR3 is TGCAGTGCCGTGGGACAAACGACAACCTACGAGCAGTACTTC.

The J gene is TRBJ1-3, the V gene TRBV10-3; D remains ambiguous. Trimming removed 11 bases at V and 0 bases at J, with 14 bases between. CDR3 length: 14 amino acids. Germline-derived CDR1 and CDR2 are ENHRY and SYGVKD. The CDR3 nucleotides are TGTGCCGCAGGCGGGCCGATCTCTGGAAACACCATATATTTT. It is translated as CAAGGPISGNTIYF.

V usage is TRBV6-6 and J usage is TRBJ1-2, with D uncertain. The CDR3 has 10 amino acids. Trimming shortened V by 6 bases and J by 8 bases, and 7 bases separated the two germline ends. CDR1 and CDR2 from the germline V gene are MNHNY and SVGAGI (reference sequence). The CDR3 bases are TGTGCCAGCAGGCGTCAGGGCTACACCTTC. Its protein product is CASRRQGYTF.

The sample holds a few counts of this clonotype. The chain couples TRBV20-1 to TRBJ2-7; D is ambiguous. Germline V CDR1 and CDR2: DFQATT, SNEGSKA (reference sequence). Deletions cut 3 bases from V and 6 bases from J, with 15 bases between. This CDR3 has 13 amino acids. CDR3 coding DNA: TGCAGTGCTAGTAGACTTGAGTACGGCGAGCAGTACTTC. It is translated as CSASRLEYGEQYF.

The rearrangement joins TRBV20-1 to TRBJ2-5; 7 nucleotides line up with TRBD2. CDR1 and CDR2 from the germline V gene are DFQATT and SNEGSKA (reference sequence). With V trimmed by 5 bases and J by 5 bases, 8 bases remained unmatched. CDR3 length: 13 residues. CDR3 amino acids: CSAGGGTLETQYF. In DNA form, the CDR3 reads TGCAGTGCTGGGGGGGGGACGCTGGAGACCCAGTACTTC.

This clonotype occurred a few times. The V and J genes are TRBV6-5 and TRBJ1-2; D is undetermined. The CDR3 spans 12 residues. V was clipped by 6 bases and J by 8 bases, with 13 bases between them. Per the germline V gene, CDR1 is MNHEY and CDR2 is SVGAGI. The CDR3 coding sequence is TGTGCCAGCAGCGGCAGGAATGGCGGCTACACCTTC. Translated: CASSGRNGGYTF.

The chain has TRBV12-3 or TRBV12-4 and TRBJ2-7; D uncertain. The CDR3 has 13 residues. V shed 6 bases and J shed 7 bases, with 16 bases lying between them. For the CDR3, the DNA is TGTGCCAGCAGCCCCCCTCCACCCTGGGAGCAGTACTTC. Its protein product is CASSPPPPWEQYF.